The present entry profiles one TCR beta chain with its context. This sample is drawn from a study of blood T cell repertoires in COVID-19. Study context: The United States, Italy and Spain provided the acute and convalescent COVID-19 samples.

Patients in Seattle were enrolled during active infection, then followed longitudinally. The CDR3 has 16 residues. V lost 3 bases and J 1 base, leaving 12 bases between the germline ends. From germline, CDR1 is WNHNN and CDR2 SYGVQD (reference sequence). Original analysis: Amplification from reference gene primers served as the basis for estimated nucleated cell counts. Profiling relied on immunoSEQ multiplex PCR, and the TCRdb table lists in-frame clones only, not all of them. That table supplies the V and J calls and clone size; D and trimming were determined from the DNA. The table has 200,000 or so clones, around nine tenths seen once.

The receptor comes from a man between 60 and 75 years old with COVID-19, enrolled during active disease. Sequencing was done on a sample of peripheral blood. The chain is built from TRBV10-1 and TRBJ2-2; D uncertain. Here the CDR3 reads CASSDLYTRNTGELFF. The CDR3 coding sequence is TGCGCCAGCAGTGACCTTTACACAAGGAACACCGGGGAGCTGTTTTTT.